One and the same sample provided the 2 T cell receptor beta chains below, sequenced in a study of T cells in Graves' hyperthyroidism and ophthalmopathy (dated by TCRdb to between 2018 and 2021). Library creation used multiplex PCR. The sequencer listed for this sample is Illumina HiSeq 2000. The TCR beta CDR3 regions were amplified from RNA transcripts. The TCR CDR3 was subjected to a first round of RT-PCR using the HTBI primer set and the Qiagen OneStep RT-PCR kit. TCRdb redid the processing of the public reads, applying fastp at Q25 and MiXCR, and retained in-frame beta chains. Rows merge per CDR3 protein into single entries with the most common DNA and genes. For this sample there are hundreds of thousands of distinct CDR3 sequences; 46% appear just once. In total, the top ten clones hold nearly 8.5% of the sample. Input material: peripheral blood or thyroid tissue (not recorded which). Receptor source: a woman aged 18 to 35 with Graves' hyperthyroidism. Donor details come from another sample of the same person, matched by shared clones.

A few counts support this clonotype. The CDR3, as DNA: TGTGCCAGCACACTGGGGCAGGGTAGCAATCAGCCCCAGCATTTT. Translating it yields CASTLGQGSNQPQHF. The chain employs TRBV12-3 or TRBV12-4 and TRBJ1-5; TRBD1 is a possible D gene (5 bases). The CDR3 is made up of 15 amino acids. With 7 bases removed from V and 0 bases from J, the gap between germline ends came to 13 bases.

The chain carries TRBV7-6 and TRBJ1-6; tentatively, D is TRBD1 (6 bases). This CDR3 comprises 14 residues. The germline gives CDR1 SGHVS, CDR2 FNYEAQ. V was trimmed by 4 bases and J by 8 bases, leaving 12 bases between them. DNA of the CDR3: TGTGCCAGCAGCTCAGGGGAGAAGGATTCACCCCTCCACTTT. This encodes CASSSGEKDSPLHF.